This T cell receptor beta chain was identified in a study of cytomegalovirus exposure and HLA in healthy donors. PCR was performed using 60 Vbeta and 13 Jbeta primers. The assay was immunoSEQ multiplex PCR, and TCRdb's table has in-frame clones only and misses some. The table includes some 140,000 clones, under 85% detected once. This CDR3 is 19 amino acids long. CDR1 MNHEY and CDR2 SMNVEV come from the germline V gene (reference sequence). V lost 4 bases and J lost 6; bases outside the gene matches: 15. The sample comprised PBMCs. The receptor comes from a young man in good health and CMV-seronegative. The chain combines TRBV27 with TRBJ2-1, with TRBD2 identical over 13 bases. This CDR3 reads CASSYRTSGSYTTGNEQFF. The CDR3 DNA is TGTGCCAGCAGTTACAGGACTAGCGGGAGCTATACAACGGGCAATGAGCAGTTCTTC.